This T cell receptor beta chain was sequenced during a study of TIL therapy for anti-PD-1-resistant metastatic lung cancer. Sequencing used immunoSEQ v3. Libraries were prepared by immunoSEQ multiplex PCR; TCRdb keeps only in-frame clonotypes and omits some of them. In the table there are 50,000 to 65,000 clones, 75% to 85% of which are singletons. With 5 bases removed from V and 5 bases from J, the gap between germline ends came to 16 bases. Germline-derived CDR1 and CDR2 are WNHNN and SYGVQD (reference sequence). The CDR3 covers 15 residues. Time point in this sample: pre-treatment sample, taken before nivolumab and TIL therapy.

The receptor was isolated from a person aged 25-85 years with non-small cell lung cancer. The J gene is TRBJ2-4, the V gene TRBV10-1, with D perhaps matching TRBD2 (7 bases). The sample consisted of blood, taken at baseline. In DNA form, the CDR3 reads TGCGCCAGCAGTAGAGGGGGGGGCGCGGAAAACATTCAGTACTTC. This translates into CASSRGGGAENIQYF.